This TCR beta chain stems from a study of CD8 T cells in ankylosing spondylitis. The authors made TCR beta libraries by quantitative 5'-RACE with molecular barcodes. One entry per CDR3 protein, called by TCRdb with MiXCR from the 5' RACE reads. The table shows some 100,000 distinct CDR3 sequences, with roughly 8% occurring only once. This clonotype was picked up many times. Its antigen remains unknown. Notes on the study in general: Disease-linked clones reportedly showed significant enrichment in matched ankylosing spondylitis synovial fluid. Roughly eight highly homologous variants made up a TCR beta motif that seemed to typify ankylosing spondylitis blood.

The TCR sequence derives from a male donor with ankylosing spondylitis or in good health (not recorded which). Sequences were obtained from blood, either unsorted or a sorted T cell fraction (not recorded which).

CDR3 in amino acids: CASSPPNSGSDEQFF. CDR3 sequence (DNA): TGCGCCAGCAGCCCCCCGAACAGCGGGAGCGATGAGCAGTTCTTC. This chain joins TRBV5-1 and TRBJ2-1; 8 bases line up with TRBD2. CDR1 SGHRS and CDR2 YFSETQ come from the germline V gene. Germline trimming cut 4 bases from V and 8 bases from J; bases unmatched to any gene: 11. The CDR3 covers 15 residues.